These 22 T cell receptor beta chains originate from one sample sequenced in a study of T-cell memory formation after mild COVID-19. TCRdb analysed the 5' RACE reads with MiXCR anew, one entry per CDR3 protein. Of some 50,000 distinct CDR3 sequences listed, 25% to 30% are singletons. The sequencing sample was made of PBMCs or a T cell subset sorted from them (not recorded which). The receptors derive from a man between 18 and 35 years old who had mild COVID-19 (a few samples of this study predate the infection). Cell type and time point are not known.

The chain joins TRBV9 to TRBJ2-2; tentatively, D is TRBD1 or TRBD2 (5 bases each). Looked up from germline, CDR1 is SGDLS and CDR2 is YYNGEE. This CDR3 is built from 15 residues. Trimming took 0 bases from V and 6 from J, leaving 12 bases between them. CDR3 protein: CASSVADSGAGELFF. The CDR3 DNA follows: TGTGCCAGCAGCGTAGCCGACAGCGGTGCCGGGGAGCTGTTTTTT.

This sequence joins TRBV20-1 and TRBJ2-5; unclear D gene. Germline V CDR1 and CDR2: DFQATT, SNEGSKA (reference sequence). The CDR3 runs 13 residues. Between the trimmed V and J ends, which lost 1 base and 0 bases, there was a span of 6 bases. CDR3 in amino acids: CSARVRNQETQYF. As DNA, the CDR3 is TGCAGTGCTAGAGTGCGTAACCAAGAGACCCAGTACTTC.

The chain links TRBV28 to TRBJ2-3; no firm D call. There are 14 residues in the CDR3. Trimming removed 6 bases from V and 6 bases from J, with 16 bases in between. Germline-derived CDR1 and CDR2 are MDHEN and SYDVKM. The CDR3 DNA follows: TGTGCCAGCAGAGTTTTCCCCGGCAGGGATACGCAGTATTTT. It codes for CASRVFPGRDTQYF. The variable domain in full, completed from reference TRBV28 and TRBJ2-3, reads DVKVTQSSRYLVKRTGEKVFLECVQDMDHENMFWYRQDPGLGLRLIYFSYDVKMKEKGDIPEGYSVSREKKERFSLILESASTNQTSMYLCASRVFPGRDTQYFGPGTRLTVL.

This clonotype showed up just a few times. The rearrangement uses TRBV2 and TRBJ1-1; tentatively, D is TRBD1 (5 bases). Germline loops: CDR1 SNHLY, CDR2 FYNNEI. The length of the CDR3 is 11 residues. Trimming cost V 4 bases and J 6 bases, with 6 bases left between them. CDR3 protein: CASSVGPEAFF. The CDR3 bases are TGTGCCAGCAGTGTGGGACCTGAAGCTTTCTTT.

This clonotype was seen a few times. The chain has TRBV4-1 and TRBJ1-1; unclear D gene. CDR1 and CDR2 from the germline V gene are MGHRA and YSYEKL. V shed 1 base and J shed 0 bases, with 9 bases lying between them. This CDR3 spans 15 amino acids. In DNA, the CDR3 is TGCGCCAGCAGCCAAGTCACGGGCATGAACACTGAAGCTTTCTTT. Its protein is CASSQVTGMNTEAFF.

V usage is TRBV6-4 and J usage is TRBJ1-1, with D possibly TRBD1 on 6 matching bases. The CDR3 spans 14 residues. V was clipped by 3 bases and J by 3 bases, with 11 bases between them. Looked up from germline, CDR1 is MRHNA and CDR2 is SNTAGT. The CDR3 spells CASSEGGEDTEAFF. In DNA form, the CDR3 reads TGTGCCAGCAGTGAAGGGGGGGAGGACACTGAAGCTTTCTTT.

The CDR3 reads CATRAFTDTQYF. Written as DNA, the CDR3 is TGTGCCACCAGGGCCTTCACAGATACGCAGTATTTT. This sequence joins TRBV6-2 or TRBV6-3 and TRBJ2-3; D is possibly TRBD1 (5 bases). V was cut by 10 bases and J by 2 bases, with 10 bases left in between. The CDR3 loop spans 12 amino acids. Per germline, CDR1 MNHEY and CDR2 SVGEGT.

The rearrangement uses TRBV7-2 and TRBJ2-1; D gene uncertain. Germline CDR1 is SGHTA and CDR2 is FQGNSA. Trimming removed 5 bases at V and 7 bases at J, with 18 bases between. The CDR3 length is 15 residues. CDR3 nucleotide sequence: TGTGCCAGCAGCCGCGAGCTACCGGAATGGAATGAGCAGTTCTTC. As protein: CASSRELPEWNEQFF.

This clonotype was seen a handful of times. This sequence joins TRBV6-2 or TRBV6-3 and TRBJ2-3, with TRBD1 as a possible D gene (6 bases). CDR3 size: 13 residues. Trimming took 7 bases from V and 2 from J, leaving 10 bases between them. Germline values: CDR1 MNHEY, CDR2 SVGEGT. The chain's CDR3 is CASTRTDTDTQYF. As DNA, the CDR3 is TGTGCCAGCACCCGGACAGACACAGATACGCAGTATTTT.

DNA of the CDR3: TGTGCCAGCAGTTACTTGGGGACATGGAACACTGAAGCTTTCTTT. Protein sequence: CASSYLGTWNTEAFF. The rearrangement links TRBV6-5 to TRBJ1-1; D possibly corresponds to TRBD1 (6 bases). The V and J ends lost 1 base and 1 base respectively, with 10 bases between them. Germline assignment: CDR1 MNHEY and CDR2 SVGAGI. The CDR3 runs to 15 residues.

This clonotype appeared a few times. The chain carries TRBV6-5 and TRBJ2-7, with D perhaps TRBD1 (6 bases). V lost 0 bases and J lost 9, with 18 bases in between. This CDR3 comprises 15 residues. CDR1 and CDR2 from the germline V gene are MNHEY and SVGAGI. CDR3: CASSYSMGQGIWQYF. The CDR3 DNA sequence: TGTGCCAGCAGTTACTCGATGGGCCAGGGGATTTGGCAGTACTTC.

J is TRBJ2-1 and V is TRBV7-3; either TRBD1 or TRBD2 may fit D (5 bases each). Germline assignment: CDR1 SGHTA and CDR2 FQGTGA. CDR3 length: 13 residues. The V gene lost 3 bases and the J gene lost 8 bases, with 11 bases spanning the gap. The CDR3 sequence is CASSFTGGHEQFF. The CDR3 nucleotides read TGTGCCAGCAGCTTCACTGGGGGACATGAGCAGTTCTTC.

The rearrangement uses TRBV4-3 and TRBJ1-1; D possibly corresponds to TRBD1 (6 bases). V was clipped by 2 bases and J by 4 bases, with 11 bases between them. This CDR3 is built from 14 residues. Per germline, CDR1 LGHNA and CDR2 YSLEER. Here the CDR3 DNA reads TGCGCCAGCAGCCAATTGGGGGCGCGCACTGAAGCTTTCTTT. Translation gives CASSQLGARTEAFF.

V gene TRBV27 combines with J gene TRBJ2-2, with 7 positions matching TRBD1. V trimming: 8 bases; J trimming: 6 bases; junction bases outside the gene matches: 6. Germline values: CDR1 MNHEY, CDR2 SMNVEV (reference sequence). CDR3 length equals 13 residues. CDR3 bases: TGTGCCAGCGGAATAACAGGGGCCGGGGAGCTGTTTTTT. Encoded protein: CASGITGAGELFF.

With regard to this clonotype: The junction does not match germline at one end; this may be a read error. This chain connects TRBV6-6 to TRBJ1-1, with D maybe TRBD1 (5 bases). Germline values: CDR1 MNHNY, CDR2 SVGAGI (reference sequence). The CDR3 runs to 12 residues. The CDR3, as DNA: TGTGCCAGCAGTTCCTTGGACACAGAAGCTTTCTTT. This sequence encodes CASSSLDTEAFF.

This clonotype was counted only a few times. The CDR3 bases are TGTGCCAGCAGTTTAGGGCAGGGATCTGCGAATCAGCCCCAGCATTTT. The encoded protein is CASSLGQGSANQPQHF. The V and J genes are TRBV28 and TRBJ1-5; D might be TRBD1 (5 bases). Germline loops: CDR1 MDHEN, CDR2 SYDVKM. With 2 bases removed from V and 4 bases from J, the gap between germline ends came to 15 bases. The CDR3 runs to 16 residues.

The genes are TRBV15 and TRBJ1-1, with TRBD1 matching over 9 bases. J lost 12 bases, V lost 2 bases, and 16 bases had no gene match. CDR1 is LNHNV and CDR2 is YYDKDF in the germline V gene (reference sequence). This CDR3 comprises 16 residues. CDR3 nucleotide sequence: TGTGCCACCAGCAGACCCCCGGGACAGGGCTTCCAAGGGACTTTCTTT. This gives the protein CATSRPPGQGFQGTFF. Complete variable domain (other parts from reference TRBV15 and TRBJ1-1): DAMVIQNPRYQVTQFGKPVTLSCSQTLNHNVMYWYQQKSSQAPKLLFHYYDKDFNNEADTPDNFQSRRPNTSFCFLDIRSPGLGDTAMYLCATSRPPGQGFQGTFFGQGTRLTVV.

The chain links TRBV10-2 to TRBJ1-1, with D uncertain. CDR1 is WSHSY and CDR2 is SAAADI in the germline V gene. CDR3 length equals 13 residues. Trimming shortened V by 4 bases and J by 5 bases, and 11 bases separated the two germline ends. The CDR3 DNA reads TGCGCCAGCAGTGCGGGATATGGGACTGAAGCTTTCTTT. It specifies CASSAGYGTEAFF.

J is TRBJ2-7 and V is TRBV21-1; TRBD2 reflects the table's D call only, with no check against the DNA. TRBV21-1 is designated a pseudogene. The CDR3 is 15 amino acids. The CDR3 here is CASRDGASGAYEQYF. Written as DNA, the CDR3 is TGTGCCAGCAGAGATGGGGCTAGCGGGGCCTACGAGCAGTACTTC.

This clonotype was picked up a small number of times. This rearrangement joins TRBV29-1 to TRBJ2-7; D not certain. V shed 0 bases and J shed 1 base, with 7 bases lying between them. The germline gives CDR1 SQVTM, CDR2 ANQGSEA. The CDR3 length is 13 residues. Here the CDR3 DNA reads TGCAGCGTTGAAGAAACAGAATCCTACGAGCAGTACTTC. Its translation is CSVEETESYEQYF.

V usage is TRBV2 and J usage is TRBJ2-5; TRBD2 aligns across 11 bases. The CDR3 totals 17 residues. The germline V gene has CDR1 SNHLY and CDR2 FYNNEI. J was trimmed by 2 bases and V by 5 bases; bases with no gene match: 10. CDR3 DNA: TGTGCCAGCAGTCAACTAATAGCGGGGGGGGAGCAAGAGACCCAGTACTTC. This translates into CASSQLIAGGEQETQYF. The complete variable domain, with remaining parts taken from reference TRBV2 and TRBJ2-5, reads EPEVTQTPSHQVTQMGQEVILRCVPISNHLYFYWYRQILGQKVEFLVSFYNNEISEKSEIFDDQFSVERPDGSNFTLKIRSTKLEDSAMYFCASSQLIAGGEQETQYFGPGTRLLVL.

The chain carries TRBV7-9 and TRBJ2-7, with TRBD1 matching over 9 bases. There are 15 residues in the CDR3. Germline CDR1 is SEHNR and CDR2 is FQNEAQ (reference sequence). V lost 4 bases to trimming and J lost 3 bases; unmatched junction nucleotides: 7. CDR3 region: CASSSSSTGGYEQYV. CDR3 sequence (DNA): TGTGCCAGCAGCTCTTCCTCGACAGGGGGCTACGAGCAGTACGTC.